The 32 T cell receptor beta chains reported below all come from one sample, sequenced in a study of blood T cell repertoires in COVID-19. TCRdb's copy holds only in-frame clones and misses some; the assay was immunoSEQ multiplex PCR. This sample carries about 84,000 clones, more than 80% of them seen once, and the ten largest clones take roughly 28%. Sequencing was performed on peripheral blood. Receptor source: a woman at least 80 years old with acute or convalescent COVID-19.

The chain couples TRBV12-5 to TRBJ2-7; weak D call: TRBD1 (5 bases). V lost 6 bases and J 6 bases, leaving 15 bases between the germline ends. CDR3 size: 13 residues. The germline gives CDR1 LGHNT, CDR2 FRNRAP. CDR3 loop: CASGGQGWLEQYF. The CDR3 DNA reads as TGTGCTAGTGGCGGGCAGGGCTGGCTCGAGCAGTACTTC. The complete variable domain, with remaining parts taken from reference TRBV12-5 and TRBJ2-7, reads DARVTQTPRHKVTEMGQEVTMRCQPILGHNTVFWYRQTMMQGLELLAYFRNRAPLDDSGMPKDRFSAEMPDATLATLKIQPSEPRDSAVYFCASGGQGWLEQYFGPGTRLTVT.

The V gene is TRBV27, the J gene TRBJ2-1; 9 positions match TRBD1. The CDR3 runs to 16 residues. Germline lookup yields CDR1 MNHEY and CDR2 SMNVEV (reference sequence). Trimming cost V 4 bases and J 1 base; bases outside gene matches: 5. The chain's CDR3 is CASSSADRGSYNEQFF. CDR3 DNA sequence: TGTGCCAGCAGTTCCGCGGACAGGGGTTCCTACAATGAGCAGTTCTTC.

The rearrangement links TRBV6-6 to TRBJ2-7; 9 nucleotides match TRBD2. There are 16 residues in the CDR3. Germline V gene data show CDR1 as MNHNY and CDR2 as SVGAGI (reference sequence). The trim removed 2 bases at V and 4 bases at J, leaving 9 bases unmatched. The CDR3 DNA reads TGTGCCAGCAGTTACGGGGCTAGCGGGAACAATTACGAGCAGTACTTC. This translates into CASSYGASGNNYEQYF.

The V call is TRBV16, the J call TRBJ1-2; no clear D. The CDR3 spans 13 residues. The germline CDR1 and CDR2 sequences are KGHSY and FQNENV. Trimming removed 1 base from V and 6 bases from J, with 9 bases in between. CDR3 bases: TGTGCCAGCAGCCAATATCCGAGGGATGGCTACACCTTC. Protein sequence: CASSQYPRDGYTF.

This chain joins TRBV20-1 and TRBJ2-6, with D maybe TRBD2 (5 bases). V dropped 3 bases and J dropped 0 bases, with 24 bases sitting between them. The CDR3 contains 20 residues. The germline V gene encodes CDR1 DFQATT and CDR2 SNEGSKA (reference sequence). The CDR3: CSASQRFPAGTGSGANVLTF. DNA of the CDR3: TGCAGTGCTAGTCAAAGGTTCCCGGCGGGCACGGGCTCTGGGGCCAACGTCCTGACTTTC.

The chain carries TRBV4-3 and TRBJ2-1; 11 bases map to TRBD2. V was clipped by 1 base and J by 6 bases; unmatched bases: 5. Germline V lookup: CDR1 LGHNA, CDR2 YSLEER. The CDR3 consists of 16 residues. DNA for the CDR3: TGCGCCAGCAGCCAAGTTCTAGCGGGAGGATCCAATGAGCAGTTCTTC. Amino acid sequence: CASSQVLAGGSNEQFF.

In this sample, this clone turned up a few times. The chain joins TRBV30 to TRBJ2-3, with a possible D match to TRBD1 (6 bases). V lost 8 bases to trimming and J lost 4 bases, with 16 bases between them. CDR1 GTSNPN and CDR2 SVGIG come from the germline V gene (reference sequence). The CDR3 is 13 amino acids. The CDR3 spells CAGTTKGADTQYF. DNA of the CDR3: TGTGCCGGAACTACTAAGGGGGCAGATACGCAGTATTTT.

This chain links TRBV7-2 with TRBJ1-6; no clear D. The V end was cut by 0 bases, the J end by 0 bases, with 9 bases between. Germline V lookup: CDR1 SGHTA, CDR2 FQGNSA. CDR3 length equals 17 residues. The DNA for the CDR3 is TGTGCCAGCAGCTTAGCGCTAGTCAGCTCCTATAATTCACCCCTCCACTTT. It codes for CASSLALVSSYNSPLHF.

This rearrangement joins TRBV29-1 to TRBJ2-2; possible D gene TRBD2, 5 bases. This CDR3 is built from 12 residues. V was clipped by 6 bases and J by 7 bases, with 12 bases between them. Germline-derived CDR1 and CDR2 are SQVTM and ANQGSEA. This CDR3 reads CSVRASGGELFF. As DNA, the CDR3 is TGCAGCGTGCGGGCCTCGGGCGGGGAGCTGTTTTTT.

Only a few counts were recorded for this clone. V is TRBV7-2 and J is TRBJ2-5, with 9 bases that match TRBD1. The V and J ends lost 7 bases and 5 bases, in that order; junction bases with no gene match: 8. Germline V CDR1 and CDR2: SGHTA, FQGNSA. This CDR3 is 14 amino acids long. CDR3 amino acids: CASTSTGTGETQYF. The CDR3 DNA reads TGTGCCAGCACCTCAACCGGGACAGGGGAGACCCAGTACTTC.

This clone was recorded only once. The V gene is TRBV29-1, the J gene TRBJ1-2; D is ambiguous. The CDR3 is made up of 12 amino acids. Germline V gene sequence: CDR1 SQVTM, CDR2 ANQGSEA. V was cut by 6 bases and J by 1 base, with 9 bases left in between. CDR3 region: CSVVDGNYGYTF. DNA of the CDR3: TGCAGCGTAGTAGATGGTAACTATGGCTACACCTTC.

The chain joins TRBV6-4 to TRBJ2-3, with 9 bases fitting TRBD2. Trimming took 7 bases from V and 5 from J; bases not matched to a gene: 7. The CDR3 sequence is 14 residues long. From germline, CDR1 is MRHNA and CDR2 SNTAGT. This chain's CDR3 is CASTLAGAGDTQYF. The CDR3 DNA is TGTGCCAGCACCTTAGCGGGAGCGGGAGATACGCAGTATTTT.

This rearrangement joins TRBV6-5 to TRBJ2-2; D perhaps matches TRBD1 (6 bases). V was trimmed by 1 base and J by 6 bases, leaving 15 bases between them. Germline CDR1 MNHEY, CDR2 SVGAGI. CDR3 length: 16 residues. Here the CDR3 DNA reads TGTGCCAGCAGTTACTTGGGGACACCCTTGGCCGGGGAGCTGTTTTTT. It encodes CASSYLGTPLAGELFF.

CDR3 in DNA: TGTGCCAGCGGAACCCGGGTTGACAACTATGGCTACACCTTC. It codes for CASGTRVDNYGYTF. The chain recombines TRBV7-2 with TRBJ1-2; D gene ambiguous. V lost 8 bases and J lost 2, with 15 bases in between. The germline gives CDR1 SGHTA, CDR2 FQGNSA. The CDR3 is made up of 14 amino acids.

The genes are TRBV9 and TRBJ2-5; TRBD1 matches 10 bases. This CDR3 contains 14 residues. Germline V lookup: CDR1 SGDLS, CDR2 YYNGEE. V lost 2 bases to trimming and J lost 4 bases; unmatched junction nucleotides: 2. This CDR3 is CASSVRQGAETQYF. The DNA of the CDR3 is TGTGCCAGCAGCGTTAGACAGGGGGCAGAGACCCAGTACTTC.

The chain has TRBV6-5 and TRBJ2-5; D gene ambiguous. V was trimmed by 2 bases and J by 0 bases, leaving 7 bases between them. Germline V gene data show CDR1 as MNHEY and CDR2 as SVGAGI. The CDR3 has 14 amino acids. CDR3 loop: CASSYDTYQETQYF. The CDR3 nucleotides read TGTGCCAGCAGTTACGACACGTACCAAGAGACCCAGTACTTC.

This clone came up a few times. The chain employs TRBV2 and TRBJ1-4; the D gene is possibly TRBD1 (6 bases). The CDR3 is 15 residues long. V lost 4 bases, J lost 4 bases, and 13 bases lay in between. Germline-derived CDR1 and CDR2 are SNHLY and FYNNEI. This CDR3 is CASSAGDTYNEKLFF. The CDR3, as DNA: TGTGCCAGCAGTGCTGGGGACACCTATAATGAAAAACTGTTTTTT.

The chain uses TRBV11-2 and TRBJ2-7, with 14 nucleotides matching TRBD2. V lost 3 bases to trimming and J lost 2 bases; unmatched junction nucleotides: 3. The CDR3 is 16 residues long. Germline loops: CDR1 SGHAT, CDR2 FQNNGV. Here the CDR3 reads CASSFRLAGGPYEQYF. DNA for the CDR3: TGTGCCAGCAGCTTCCGACTAGCGGGAGGGCCCTACGAGCAGTACTTC.

The gene calls are TRBV30 and TRBJ2-3; TRBD2 matches at 10 bases. The germline CDR1 and CDR2 sequences are GTSNPN and SVGIG (reference sequence). This CDR3 is 16 amino acids long. V gave up 2 bases and J gave up 0 bases; unmatched junction bases: 5. The CDR3 reads CAWSSSSGRSTDTQYF. The CDR3 nucleotides read TGTGCCTGGAGTTCCTCTAGCGGGAGAAGCACAGATACGCAGTATTTT.

This clone was seen repeatedly, ten times or more. The V and J genes are TRBV7-3 and TRBJ2-3; TRBD2 is a possible D gene (6 bases). The V end lost 5 bases, the J end lost 5 bases, and 11 bases lay between the germline ends. This CDR3 is 13 amino acids long. Germline assignment: CDR1 SGHTA and CDR2 FQGTGA. The CDR3 region is CASSNSAGDTQYF. Here the CDR3 DNA reads TGTGCCAGCAGCAACTCAGCGGGAGATACGCAGTATTTT.

The genes are TRBV7-2 and TRBJ2-3; 7 nucleotides align to TRBD2. The V gene's germline CDR1 is SGHTA and CDR2 FQGNSA. Trimming removed 5 bases from V and 4 bases from J; junction bases left unmatched: 6. The CDR3 covers 14 residues. The CDR3 protein is CASSRGGGADTQYF. DNA of the CDR3: TGTGCCAGCAGCCGCGGGGGAGGGGCAGATACGCAGTATTTT.

The gene calls are TRBV6-4 and TRBJ1-2, with D perhaps matching TRBD1 (6 bases). This CDR3 is 15 amino acids long. In germline, CDR1 is MRHNA, CDR2 SNTAGT. V shed 0 bases and J shed 1 base, with 9 bases lying between them. The CDR3 sequence: CASSDSPGDNYGYTF. CDR3 DNA sequence: TGTGCCAGCAGTGACTCGCCAGGGGATAACTATGGCTACACCTTC.

In DNA, the CDR3 is TGTGCCAGTAGTATAGGAACAGGGAGTGGTGGTTCACCCCTCCACTTT. This codes for CASSIGTGSGGSPLHF. The gene calls are TRBV19 and TRBJ1-6; possibly TRBD1 for D (6 bases). CDR1 LNHDA and CDR2 SQIVND come from the germline V gene (reference sequence). Trimming removed 1 base at V and 9 bases at J, with 16 bases between. CDR3 size: 16 residues.

In nucleotides, the CDR3 is TGTGCCAGTAGTATACCCACCGGGACAGGGCAAGAGACCCAGTACTTC. Protein: CASSIPTGTGQETQYF. The rearrangement joins TRBV19 to TRBJ2-5, with 9 bases that match TRBD1. V was clipped by 2 bases and J by 2 bases; unmatched bases: 6. This CDR3 has 16 residues. Germline V gene data show CDR1 as LNHDA and CDR2 as SQIVND (reference sequence).

The chain carries TRBV10-3 and TRBJ2-1; 7 nucleotides align to TRBD2. This CDR3 contains 15 residues. Germline V gene lookup returns CDR1 ENHRY and CDR2 SYGVKD. J lost 4 bases, V lost 0 bases, and 3 bases had no gene match. CDR3 bases: TGTGCCATCAGTGAGTCGTCGGGGGGATACAATGAGCAGTTCTTC. It yields the protein CAISESSGGYNEQFF.

V usage is TRBV28 and J usage is TRBJ1-1; 10 nucleotides match TRBD1. The CDR3 contains 16 residues. Germline CDR1 reads MDHEN; CDR2 reads SYDVKM. V was clipped by 3 bases and J by 4 bases; unmatched bases: 8. CDR3: CASSLGQGITGTEAFF. The CDR3 DNA reads TGTGCCAGCAGTTTGGGACAGGGGATTACTGGCACTGAAGCTTTCTTT.

V gene TRBV7-2 combines with J gene TRBJ2-2, with 8 nucleotides matching TRBD2. Germline assignment: CDR1 SGHTA and CDR2 FQGNSA. The ends lost 0 bases at V and 6 bases at J; junction bases unmatched: 0. The CDR3 extends over 14 amino acids. Here the CDR3 reads CASSLARGAGELFF. DNA for the CDR3: TGTGCCAGCAGCTTAGCGCGGGGGGCCGGGGAGCTGTTTTTT.

The chain has TRBV4-2 and TRBJ2-7, with D unclear. The germline gives CDR1 LGHNA, CDR2 YNFKEQ. This CDR3 spans 13 amino acids. V gave up 0 bases and J gave up 3 bases, with 6 bases separating them. Here the CDR3 DNA reads TGTGCCAGCAGCCAAGAATCCAGCTACGAGCAGTACTTC. Its protein is CASSQESSYEQYF.

The rearrangement links TRBV18 to TRBJ2-2, with a possible D match to TRBD1 (5 bases). The V end lost 4 bases, the J end lost 0 bases, and 12 bases lay between the germline ends. The germline V gene has CDR1 KGHSH and CDR2 LQKENI. The length of the CDR3 is 16 residues. In DNA, the CDR3 is TGTGCCAGCTCACGACGTCAGGGATCGAACACCGGGGAGCTGTTTTTT. Amino acid sequence: CASSRRQGSNTGELFF.

The chain recombines TRBV6-6 with TRBJ2-1; 11 bases map to TRBD2. CDR3 size: 16 residues. The V and J ends lost 8 bases and 9 bases, in that order; junction bases with no gene match: 15. In germline, CDR1 is MNHNY, CDR2 SVGAGI (reference sequence). The DNA of the CDR3 is TGTGCCAGCTCCGGTCAGGGACTAGCGGTCAAACGTGAGCAGTTCTTC. Translation: CASSGQGLAVKREQFF.

The chain recombines TRBV18 with TRBJ2-6, with D maybe TRBD2 (6 bases). Deletions cut 6 bases from V and 3 bases from J, with 24 bases between. Germline CDR1 is KGHSH and CDR2 is LQKENI. This CDR3 comprises 19 residues. CDR3 coding DNA: TGTGCCAGCTCGTGGAACACGAGGTCCGCGGGGAGTGGGGCCAACGTCCTGACTTTC. Translated: CASSWNTRSAGSGANVLTF.

This clone was seen just once. V gene TRBV5-6 combines with J gene TRBJ2-7; 9 bases match TRBD1. This CDR3 has 16 amino acids. The junction had 11 bases not matched to a gene; V was cut back by 4 bases and J by 3 bases. From germline, CDR1 is SGHDT and CDR2 YYEEEE. CDR3 residues: CASSAFEDRGVYEQYF. The CDR3 bases are TGTGCCAGCAGCGCATTCGAGGACAGGGGAGTCTACGAGCAGTACTTC.